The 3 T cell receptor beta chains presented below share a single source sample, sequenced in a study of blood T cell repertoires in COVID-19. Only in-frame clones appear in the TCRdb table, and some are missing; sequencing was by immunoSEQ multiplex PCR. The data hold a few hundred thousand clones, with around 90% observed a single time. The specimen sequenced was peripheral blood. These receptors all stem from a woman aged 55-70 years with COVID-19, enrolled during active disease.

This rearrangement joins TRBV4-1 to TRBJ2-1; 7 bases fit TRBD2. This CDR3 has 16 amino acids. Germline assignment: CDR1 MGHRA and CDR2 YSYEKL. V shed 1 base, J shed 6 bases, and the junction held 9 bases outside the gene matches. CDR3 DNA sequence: TGCGCCAGCAGCCAAGGGCGGGGGTCAGTAGGCAATGAGCAGTTCTTC. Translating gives CASSQGRGSVGNEQFF.

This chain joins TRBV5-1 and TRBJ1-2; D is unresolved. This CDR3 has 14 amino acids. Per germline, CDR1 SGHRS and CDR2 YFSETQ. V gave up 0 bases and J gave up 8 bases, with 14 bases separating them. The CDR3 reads CASSLEAGSKGYTF. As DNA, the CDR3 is TGCGCCAGCAGCTTGGAAGCGGGTTCGAAGGGCTACACCTTC.

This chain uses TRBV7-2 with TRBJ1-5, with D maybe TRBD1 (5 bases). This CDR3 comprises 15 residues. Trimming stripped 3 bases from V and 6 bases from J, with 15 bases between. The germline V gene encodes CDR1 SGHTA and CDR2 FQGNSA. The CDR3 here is CASSLAQGIVQPQHF. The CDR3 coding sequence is TGTGCCAGCAGCTTGGCTCAGGGAATCGTTCAGCCCCAGCATTTT.